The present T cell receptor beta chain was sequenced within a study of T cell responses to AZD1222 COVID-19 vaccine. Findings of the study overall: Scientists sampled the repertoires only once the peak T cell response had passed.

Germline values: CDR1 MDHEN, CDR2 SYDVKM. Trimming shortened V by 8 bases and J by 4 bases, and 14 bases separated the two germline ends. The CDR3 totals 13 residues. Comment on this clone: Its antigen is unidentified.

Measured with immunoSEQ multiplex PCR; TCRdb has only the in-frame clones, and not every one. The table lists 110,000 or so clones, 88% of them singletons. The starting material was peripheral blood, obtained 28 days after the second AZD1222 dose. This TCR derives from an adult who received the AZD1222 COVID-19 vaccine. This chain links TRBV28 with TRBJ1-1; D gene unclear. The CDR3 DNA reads TGTGCCAGCGTCCGAGGAGGTACCACTGAAGCTTTCTTT. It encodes CASVRGGTTEAFF.